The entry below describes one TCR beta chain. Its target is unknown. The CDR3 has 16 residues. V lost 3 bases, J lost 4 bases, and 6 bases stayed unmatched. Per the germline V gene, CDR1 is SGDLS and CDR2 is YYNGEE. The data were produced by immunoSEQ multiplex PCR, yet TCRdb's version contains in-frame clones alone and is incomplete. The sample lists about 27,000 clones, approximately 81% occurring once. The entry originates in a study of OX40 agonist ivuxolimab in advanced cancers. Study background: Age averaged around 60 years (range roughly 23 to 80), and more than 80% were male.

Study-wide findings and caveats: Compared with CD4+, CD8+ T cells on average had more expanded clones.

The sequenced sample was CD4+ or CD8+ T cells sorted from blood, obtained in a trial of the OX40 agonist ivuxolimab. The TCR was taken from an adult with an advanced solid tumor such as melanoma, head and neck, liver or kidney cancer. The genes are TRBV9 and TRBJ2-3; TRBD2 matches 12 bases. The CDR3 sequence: CASSGLAGGHSDTQYF. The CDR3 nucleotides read TGTGCCAGCAGCGGCCTAGCGGGGGGGCATTCAGATACGCAGTATTTT.